A single T cell receptor beta chain is shown here with its context. The CDR3 runs to 14 residues. Germline-derived CDR1 and CDR2 are MNHNY and SVGAGI (reference sequence). V lost 4 bases to trimming and J lost 0 bases, with 4 bases between them. Original data processing: For nucleated cells, counts were estimated from reference gene primer amplification. Some clones are missing from TCRdb's copy, which holds only in-frame ones; the method was immunoSEQ multiplex PCR. V, J and clone size derive from that table, while D and trimming were established from the DNA sequence. The sample has tens of thousands of clones; approximately 82% are singletons. The sample is drawn from a study of blood T cell repertoires in COVID-19. Study overall: COVID-19 samples collected from the United States, Italy and Spain covered acute and convalescent phases. T cells, B-cell-depleted T cells, or PBMCs supplied cDNA or gDNA.

The TCR was taken from a human donor in a cohort sampled during active COVID-19. The chain joins TRBV6-6 to TRBJ2-6; D ambiguous. Sequencing used peripheral blood. The CDR3 protein is CASSSISGANVLTF. Here the CDR3 DNA reads TGTGCCAGCAGTTCCATCTCTGGGGCCAACGTCCTGACTTTC.